The 15 T cell receptor beta chains listed next were all sequenced from one sample in a study of T cell responses to AZD1222 COVID-19 vaccine. The table came from immunoSEQ multiplex PCR; TCRdb's copy has only in-frame clones and leaves some out. The table includes 200,000 or so clones, about 87% detected once. Material: peripheral blood, obtained on day 0 of MenACWY control vaccination. These receptors all stem from an adult in good health.

The chain carries TRBV13 and TRBJ2-1; the D gene is possibly TRBD2 (6 bases). The CDR3 has 15 residues. Germline V gives CDR1 PRHDT, CDR2 FYEKMQ (reference sequence). V was pared by 5 bases and J by 10 bases, with 21 bases between. The CDR3 protein is CASSEEGTGPEEQFF. The CDR3 DNA is TGTGCCAGCAGCGAAGAGGGGACTGGACCTGAGGAGCAGTTCTTC. Complete variable domain (other parts from reference TRBV13 and TRBJ2-1): AAGVIQSPRHLIKEKRETATLKCYPIPRHDTVYWYQQGPGQDPQFLISFYEKMQSDKGSIPDRFSAQQFSDYHSELNMSSLELGDSALYFCASSEEGTGPEEQFFGPGTRLTVL.

This chain connects TRBV7-9 to TRBJ2-3, with D uncertain. Germline V lookup: CDR1 SEHNR, CDR2 FQNEAQ (reference sequence). Trimming removed 6 bases at V and 2 bases at J, with 15 bases between. The CDR3 has 15 residues. DNA for the CDR3: TGTGCCAGCAGACTTACCAGCGCGATCACAGATACGCAGTATTTT. It specifies CASRLTSAITDTQYF.

This clone was recorded a few times. This chain uses TRBV6-9 with TRBJ2-7; weak D call: TRBD1 (6 bases). The length of the CDR3 is 17 residues. Germline V lookup: CDR1 MNHGY, CDR2 SVAAGI. V lost 8 bases to trimming and J lost 4 bases, with 27 bases between them. CDR3: CASGTTPGSRRRYEQYF. The DNA for the CDR3 is TGTGCCAGCGGGACAACGCCGGGGTCCCGGCGGAGATACGAGCAGTACTTC.

The chain carries TRBV19 and TRBJ2-6; TRBD1 matches 11 bases. Trimming at V came to 6 bases and at J to 0 bases, leaving 4 bases not matched to a gene. Germline loops: CDR1 LNHDA, CDR2 SQIVND (reference sequence). This CDR3 comprises 17 residues. Written as DNA, the CDR3 is TGTGCCAGTAGAAAGGGGACAGGGGGCTCTGGGGCCAACGTCCTGACTTTC. Amino acid sequence: CASRKGTGGSGANVLTF.

The gene calls are TRBV2 and TRBJ2-6; D gene uncertain. The V gene's germline CDR1 is SNHLY and CDR2 FYNNEI. V was clipped by 2 bases and J by 0 bases, with 11 bases between them. This CDR3 region has 17 residues. This CDR3 is CASSEQPFPSGANVLTF. The CDR3, as DNA: TGTGCCAGCAGTGAACAGCCCTTTCCCTCTGGGGCCAACGTCCTGACTTTC.

The chain joins TRBV11-1 to TRBJ1-1; no clear D gene. The germline V gene encodes CDR1 SGHAT and CDR2 FQDESV (reference sequence). CDR3 length: 13 residues. V lost 7 bases and J 1 base, leaving 10 bases between the germline ends. CDR3 in DNA: TGTGCCAGCAACCATCGTGGGAACACTGAAGCTTTCTTT. Its protein product is CASNHRGNTEAFF.

The chain recombines TRBV11-3 with TRBJ2-1; D possibly corresponds to TRBD2 (6 bases). Germline V CDR1 and CDR2: SGHNT, YENEEA. This CDR3 has 15 amino acids. The V and J ends lost 5 bases and 4 bases respectively, with 15 bases between them. This chain's CDR3 is CASSPPMAGYNEQFF. CDR3 in DNA: TGTGCCAGCAGCCCACCGATGGCGGGATACAATGAGCAGTTCTTC.

The CDR3 region is CASSPLTASSYNSPLHF. As DNA, the CDR3 is TGCGCCAGCAGCCCCTTGACGGCGAGCTCCTATAATTCACCCCTCCACTTT. The rearrangement uses TRBV4-1 and TRBJ1-6; D call uncertain. This CDR3 has 17 residues. V lost 4 bases and J 0 bases, leaving 13 bases between the germline ends. The V gene's germline CDR1 is MGHRA and CDR2 YSYEKL.

The rearrangement links TRBV28 to TRBJ1-2, with D possibly matching TRBD1 (5 bases). Germline loops: CDR1 MDHEN, CDR2 SYDVKM. V shed 7 bases and J shed 10 bases, with 25 bases lying between them. The length of the CDR3 is 15 residues. This CDR3 is CASKFTFRAGHPYTF. The CDR3 DNA follows: TGTGCCAGCAAGTTTACTTTCCGGGCCGGACACCCCTACACCTTC.

A single count supports this clone. CDR3 amino acids: CASSPALAVAYEQYF. CDR3 sequence (DNA): TGTGCCAGCTCCCCCGCACTAGCGGTTGCCTACGAGCAGTACTTC. V and J are TRBV28 and TRBJ2-7, with TRBD2 identical over 8 bases. Trimming at V came to 8 bases and at J to 2 bases, leaving 11 bases not matched to a gene. Germline CDR1 and CDR2: MDHEN and SYDVKM. The CDR3 length is 15 residues.

J is TRBJ2-2 and V is TRBV6-5, with TRBD2 matching 13 bases. V was pared by 4 bases and J by 7 bases, with 6 bases of the junction left unmatched. This CDR3 is built from 16 residues. The germline CDR1 and CDR2 sequences are MNHEY and SVGAGI. CDR3 coding DNA: TGTGCCAGCAGTTTCACTAGCGGGGGGGCCGTCGGGGAGCTGTTTTTT. This translates into CASSFTSGGAVGELFF.

The gene calls are TRBV18 and TRBJ2-1; a weak D match, TRBD1 (6 bases). Deletions cut 5 bases from V and 9 bases from J, with 14 bases between. CDR3 length equals 13 residues. Germline lookup yields CDR1 KGHSH and CDR2 LQKENI. The CDR3 spells CASSVNREGEQFF. DNA for the CDR3: TGTGCCAGCTCAGTAAACAGGGAAGGTGAGCAGTTCTTC.

The CDR3 DNA follows: TGTGCCAGCAGCCAGGACGCTGTTGAAAAACTGTTTTTT. Residues: CASSQDAVEKLFF. V usage is TRBV5-4 and J usage is TRBJ1-4; D gene ambiguous. From germline, CDR1 is SGHNT and CDR2 YYREEE (reference sequence). The CDR3 is made up of 13 amino acids. Trimming stripped 4 bases from V and 7 bases from J, with 11 bases between.

V usage is TRBV7-2 and J usage is TRBJ1-2; no clear D gene. Deletions cut 5 bases from V and 0 bases from J, with 4 bases between. This CDR3 contains 12 residues. CDR1 is SGHTA, CDR2 FQGNSA, per germline. CDR3 amino acids: CASSPTNYGYTF. The CDR3 coding sequence is TGTGCCAGCAGCCCCACTAACTATGGCTACACCTTC.

The rearrangement links TRBV19 to TRBJ2-2; maybe TRBD2 (5 bases). Germline CDR1 and CDR2: LNHDA and SQIVND (reference sequence). Trimming pared 6 bases from V and 2 bases from J, leaving 7 bases between. CDR3 length equals 13 residues. The CDR3 protein is CASRRTNTGELFF. In DNA form, the CDR3 reads TGTGCCAGTAGGCGGACTAACACCGGGGAGCTGTTTTTT.